Listed below are T cell receptor beta chains from one sample, sequenced in a study of T cell clusters in autoimmune cytopenias. Each CDR3 protein gets one entry in TCRdb, which reprocessed the multiplex PCR reads and gives no DNA. The table for this sample gives about 500 distinct CDR3 sequences. This sample was shared with a second study, whose subject was T cell repertoires in aging, cancer and after chemotherapy.

The source material was peripheral blood. These TCRs come from a human donor with chronic lymphocytic leukemia. Each CDR3 is given with its conserved first and last residue. Part of the rows lack a size; the others show once, few, many or a class for expanded clones.

CASSRASGGGLGEQFF | TRBJ2-1 | TRBV5-1 | medium-sized
CASSQSIKRTGTDETQYF | TRBJ2-5 | TRBV23-1 | .
CTALRGSTDTQYF | TRBJ2-3 | TRBV20-1 | medium-sized
CASSPGLSRDAYNSPLHF | TRBJ1-6 | TRBV7-2 | medium-sized
CASSIGSVGEQFF | TRBJ2-1 | TRBV19 | large
CASRPRGEGDQPQHF | TRBJ1-5 | TRBV6-2/TRBV6-3 | medium-sized
CASSPPMGTGSQPQHF | TRBJ1-5 | TRBV18 | medium-sized
CASSPQGGTGELFF | TRBJ2-2 | TRBV18 | large
CASSLAVGNYEQYF | TRBJ2-7 | TRBV5-1 | medium-sized
CASIGPDTYEQYF | TRBJ2-7 | TRBV28 | .
CASGRNTEAFF | TRBJ1-1 | TRBV28 | .
CASSDRGGALYGYTF | TRBJ1-2 | TRBV5-1 | .
CSARDLSGTGGGFSPLHF | TRBJ1-6 | TRBV20-1 | medium-sized
CASSPPDRAHEQYF | TRBJ2-7 | TRBV18 | medium-sized
CSVRTGGFTEAFF | TRBJ1-1 | TRBV29-1 | large
CASSSVRDRTYEQYF | TRBJ2-7 | TRBV7-9 | medium-sized